These T cell receptor beta chains were read from a single sample in a study of blood T cell repertoires in COVID-19. Clones were read by immunoSEQ multiplex PCR, and TCRdb kept only the in-frame ones, dropping some. This sample carries around 70,000 clones, about 84% of them seen once, and the ten largest clones take around 16%. Sequencing was performed on peripheral blood. The receptors were sampled from a human donor in a cohort sampled during active COVID-19. CDR3s include the opening cysteine and the closing phenylalanine or tryptophan. The D gene is left open where the match is weak.

D | V | CDR3
- | TRBV5-6 | CASSIRQLSYNEQFF
TRBD2 | TRBV27 | CASSPRGVLSYEQYF
- | TRBV10-1 | CASSEGGHLNTEAFF
- | TRBV21-1 | CASSKRQLNTEAFF
TRBD1 | TRBV2 | CASNIQGSHYEQYF
- | TRBV7-2 | CASKRERLSYEQYF
- | TRBV6-4 | CASSDGGAGTEAFF
- | TRBV9 | CASSAQGDETQYF
- | TRBV5-4 | CASSLGRDSNQPQHF
- | TRBV18 | CASSPKSRTYEQYF
TRBD2 | TRBV6-5 | CASSSFEAGDYEQYF
- | TRBV6-1 | CASSEMGGRYEQYF
- | TRBV5-1 | CASSFTGYNEKLFF
TRBD2 | TRBV30 | CAWSVGLGEGNEQFF
TRBD1 | TRBV5-1 | CASSPTGTGVSEQYF
TRBD2 | TRBV18 | CASSRGGSWSYEQYF